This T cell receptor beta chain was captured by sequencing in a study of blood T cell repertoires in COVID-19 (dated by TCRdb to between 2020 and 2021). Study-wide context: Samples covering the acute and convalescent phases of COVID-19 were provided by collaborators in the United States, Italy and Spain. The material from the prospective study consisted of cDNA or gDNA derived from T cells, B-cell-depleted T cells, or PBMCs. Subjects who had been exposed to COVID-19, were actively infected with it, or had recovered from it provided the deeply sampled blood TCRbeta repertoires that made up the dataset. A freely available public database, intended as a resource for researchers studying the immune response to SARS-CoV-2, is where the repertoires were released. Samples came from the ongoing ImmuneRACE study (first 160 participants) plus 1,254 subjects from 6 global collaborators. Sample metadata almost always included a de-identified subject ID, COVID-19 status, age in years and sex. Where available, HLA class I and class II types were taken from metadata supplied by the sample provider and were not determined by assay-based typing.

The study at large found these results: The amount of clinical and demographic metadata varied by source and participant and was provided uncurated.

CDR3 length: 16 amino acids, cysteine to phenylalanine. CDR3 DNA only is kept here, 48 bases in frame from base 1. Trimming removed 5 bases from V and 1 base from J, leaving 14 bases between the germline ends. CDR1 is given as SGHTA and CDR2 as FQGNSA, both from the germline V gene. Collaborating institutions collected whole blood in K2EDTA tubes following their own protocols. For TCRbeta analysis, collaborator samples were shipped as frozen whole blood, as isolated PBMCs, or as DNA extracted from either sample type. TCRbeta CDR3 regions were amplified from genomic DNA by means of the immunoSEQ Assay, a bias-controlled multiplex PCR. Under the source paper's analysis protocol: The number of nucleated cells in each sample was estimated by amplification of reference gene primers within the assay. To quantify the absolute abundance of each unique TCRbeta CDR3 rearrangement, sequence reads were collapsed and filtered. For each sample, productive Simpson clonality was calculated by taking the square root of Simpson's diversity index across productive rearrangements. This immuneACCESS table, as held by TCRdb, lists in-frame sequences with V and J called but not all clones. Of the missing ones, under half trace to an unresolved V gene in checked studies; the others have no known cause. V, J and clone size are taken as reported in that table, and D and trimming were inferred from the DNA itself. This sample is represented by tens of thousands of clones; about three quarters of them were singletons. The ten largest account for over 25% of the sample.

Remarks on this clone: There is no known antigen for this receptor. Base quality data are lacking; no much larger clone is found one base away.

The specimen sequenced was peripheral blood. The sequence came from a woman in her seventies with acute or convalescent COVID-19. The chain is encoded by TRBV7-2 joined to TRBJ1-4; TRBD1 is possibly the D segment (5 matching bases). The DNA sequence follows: TGTGCCAGCAGCGACGTTTGGGGGGAAACTAATGAAAAACTGTTTTTT. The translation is CASSDVWGETNEKLFF.